Only a few counts were recorded for the clone carrying this T cell receptor (beta chain). Template material for amplifying TCR beta CDR3 regions consisted of RNA transcripts. RT-PCR in the first round (using the HTBI primer set) targeted the TCR CDR3. TCRdb itself ran the multiplex PCR reads through MiXCR, one entry per CDR3 protein. The sample has around 200,000 distinct CDR3 sequences, around 18% seen once. These data originate in a study of T cells in Graves' hyperthyroidism and ophthalmopathy. Germline loops: CDR1 SGHAT, CDR2 FQNNGV. The CDR3 has 14 residues. V shed 5 bases and J 7 bases; nucleotides not matched to a gene: 8.

The clonotype originates from a man in his forties with Graves' hyperthyroidism. The chain is built from TRBV11-2 and TRBJ1-1; TRBD1 aligns across 9 bases. Sample: blood. The CDR3 coding sequence is TGTGCCAGCAGCGCCGGGACAGGGCCCAATGAAGCTTTCTTT. It encodes CASSAGTGPNEAFF.